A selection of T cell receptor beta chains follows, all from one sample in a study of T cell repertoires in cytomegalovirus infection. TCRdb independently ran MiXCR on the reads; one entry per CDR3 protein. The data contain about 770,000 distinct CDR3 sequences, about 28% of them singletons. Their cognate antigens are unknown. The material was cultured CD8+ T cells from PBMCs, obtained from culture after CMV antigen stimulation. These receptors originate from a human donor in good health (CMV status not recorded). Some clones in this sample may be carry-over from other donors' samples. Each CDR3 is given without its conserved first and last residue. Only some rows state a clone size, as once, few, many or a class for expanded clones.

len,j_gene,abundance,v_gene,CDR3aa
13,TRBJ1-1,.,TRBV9,ASSARGLGNTEAF
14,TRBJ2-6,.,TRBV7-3,ASSSKQASGANVLT
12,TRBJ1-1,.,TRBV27,ASSRGQVSVEAF
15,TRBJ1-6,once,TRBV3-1,ASSEGQKSSYNSPLH
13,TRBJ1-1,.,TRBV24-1,ATSEGQGMNTEAF
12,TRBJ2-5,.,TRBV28,ASRGDSEQETQY
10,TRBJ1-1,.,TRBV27,ASSKQGLEAF
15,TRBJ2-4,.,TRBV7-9,ASSHPEGRLAKNIQY
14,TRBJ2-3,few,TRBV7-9,ASSPASGAFTDTQY
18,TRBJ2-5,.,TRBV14,ASSIHSRGGPGRTQETQY
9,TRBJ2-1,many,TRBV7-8,ASSLDFEQF
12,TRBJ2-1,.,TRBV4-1,ASSQGVGGNEQF
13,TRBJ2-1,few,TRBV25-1,ASGFWDVRSNEQF
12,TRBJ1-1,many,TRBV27,ASSLRGIRTEAF
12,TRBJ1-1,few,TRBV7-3,ASSSTGVATEAF
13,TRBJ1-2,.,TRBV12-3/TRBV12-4,ASTNTGQGLQGYT
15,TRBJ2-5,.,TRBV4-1,ASSLRHGGTLQETQY